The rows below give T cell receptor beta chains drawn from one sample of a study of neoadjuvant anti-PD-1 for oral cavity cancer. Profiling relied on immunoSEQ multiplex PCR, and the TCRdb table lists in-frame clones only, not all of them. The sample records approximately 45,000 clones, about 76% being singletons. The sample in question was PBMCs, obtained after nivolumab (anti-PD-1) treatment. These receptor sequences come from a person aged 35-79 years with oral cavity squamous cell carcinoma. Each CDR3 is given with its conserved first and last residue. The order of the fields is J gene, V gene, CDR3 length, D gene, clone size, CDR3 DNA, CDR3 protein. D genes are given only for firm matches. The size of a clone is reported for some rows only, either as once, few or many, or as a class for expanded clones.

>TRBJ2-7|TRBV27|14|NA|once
TGTGCCAGCAGCCCCATCGGGAGCTCCTACGAGCAGTACTTC
CASSPIGSSYEQYF
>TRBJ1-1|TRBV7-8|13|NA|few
TGTGCCAGCAGCTTAGCGCGGTTTACTGAAGCTTTCTTT
CASSLARFTEAFF
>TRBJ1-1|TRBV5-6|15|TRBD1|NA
TGTGCCAGCTCCGAGTACAGGGGAAGTTGGACTGAAGCTTTCTTT
CASSEYRGSWTEAFF
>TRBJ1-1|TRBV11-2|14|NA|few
TGTGCCAGCAGCTTAGCAGGGTTGGGGGCTGAAGCTTTCTTT
CASSLAGLGAEAFF
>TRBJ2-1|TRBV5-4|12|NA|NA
TGTGCCAGCAGCTCACCAAACAATGAGCAGTTCTTC
CASSSPNNEQFF
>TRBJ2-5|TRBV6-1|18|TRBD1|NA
TGTGCCAGCAGTGGAGGGACAGGGGCCGTTAATCCCCAAGAGACCCAGTACTTC
CASSGGTGAVNPQETQYF
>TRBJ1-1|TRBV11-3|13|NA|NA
TGTGCCAGCAGCTTATCGCGGGGGGGTTTGGCTTTCTTT
CASSLSRGGLAFF
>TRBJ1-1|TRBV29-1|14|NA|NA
TGCAGCGTCCATAAGGGGGGAAGTAGCACTGAAGCTTTCTTT
CSVHKGGSSTEAFF
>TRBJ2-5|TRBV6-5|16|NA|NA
TGTGCCAGCAGTTACTCGATATCCACTAGGGGAGAGACCCAGTACTTC
CASSYSISTRGETQYF
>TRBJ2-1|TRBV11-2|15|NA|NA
TGTGCCAGCAGCTTACTCCCGACTCTCAACAATGAGCAGTTCTTC
CASSLLPTLNNEQFF
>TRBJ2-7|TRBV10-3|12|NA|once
TGTGCCATCGGTCCCAGCTCCTACGAGCAGTACTTC
CAIGPSSYEQYF
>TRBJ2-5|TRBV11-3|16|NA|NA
TGTGCCAGCAGCCCCTCGTCGCGGATATCACAAGAGACCCAGTACTTC
CASSPSSRISQETQYF
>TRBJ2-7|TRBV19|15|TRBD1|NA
TGTGCCAGTAGTACCTCGACAGGGCCTGCCTACGAGCAGTACTTC
CASSTSTGPAYEQYF
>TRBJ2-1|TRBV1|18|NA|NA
TGCACCAGCAGCCAAGGTGTTGCCCCACTAGCGGGGGCGGATGAGCAGTTCTTC
CTSSQGVAPLAGADEQFF
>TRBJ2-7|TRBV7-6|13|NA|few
TGTGCCAGCAGCTTAGCGGGTAGGGTCGAGCAGTACTTC
CASSLAGRVEQYF
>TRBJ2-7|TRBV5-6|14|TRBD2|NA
TGTGCCAGCAGCTTCCCGGGACTAGCAAGCGAGCAGTACTTC
CASSFPGLASEQYF
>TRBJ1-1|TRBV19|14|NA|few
TGTGCCAGTAGTAGGGGCAGGGGTTACGCTGAAGCTTTCTTT
CASSRGRGYAEAFF
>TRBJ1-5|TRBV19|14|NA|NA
TGTGCCACCCACCCCCGAACATCGGATCAGCCCCAGCATTTT
CATHPRTSDQPQHF
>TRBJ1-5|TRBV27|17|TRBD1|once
TGTGCCAGCAAATCCAGGGGGAGGGTAAATGGCAATCAGCCCCAGCATTTT
CASKSRGRVNGNQPQHF
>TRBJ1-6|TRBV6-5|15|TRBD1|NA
TGTGCCAGCAGTTACTCCTGGACAGGGTATTCACCCCTCCACTTT
CASSYSWTGYSPLHF
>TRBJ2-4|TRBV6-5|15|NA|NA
TGTGCCAGCAGCCCCGGACAGTCAGCCAAAAACATTCAGTACTTC
CASSPGQSAKNIQYF
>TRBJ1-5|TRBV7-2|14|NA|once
TGTGCCAGCAGCTTAGGGGCTTTCAATCAGCCCCAGCATTTT
CASSLGAFNQPQHF